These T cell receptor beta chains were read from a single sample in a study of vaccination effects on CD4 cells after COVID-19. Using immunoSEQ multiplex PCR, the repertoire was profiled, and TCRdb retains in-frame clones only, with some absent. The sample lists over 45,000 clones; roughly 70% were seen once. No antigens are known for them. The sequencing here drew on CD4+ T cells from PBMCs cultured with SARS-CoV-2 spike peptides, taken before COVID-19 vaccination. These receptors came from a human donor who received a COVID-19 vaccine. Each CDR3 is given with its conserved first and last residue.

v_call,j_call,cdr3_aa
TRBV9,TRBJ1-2,CASSVDGGPYYGYTF
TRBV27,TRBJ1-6,CASSLYVMSSYNSPLHF
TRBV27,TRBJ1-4,CASSLVAPGGKLFF
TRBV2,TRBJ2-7,CASRMTGDHEQYF
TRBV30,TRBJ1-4,CAWSLTGAKGEKLFF
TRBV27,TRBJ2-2,CASSEGQGGAGELFF
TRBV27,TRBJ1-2,CASRWTANSNYGYTF
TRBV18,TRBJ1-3,CASSGQGYGNTIYF
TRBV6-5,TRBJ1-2,CASRDSPASYGYTF
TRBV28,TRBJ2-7,CASSLPGQGENEQYF
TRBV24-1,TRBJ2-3,CATSDAGTGGTDTQYF
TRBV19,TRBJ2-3,CASSNRGRADTQYF
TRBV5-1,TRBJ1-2,CASSPEGTNYGYTF
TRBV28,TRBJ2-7,CASSPLRGAGFHHRSYEQYF
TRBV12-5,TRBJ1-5,CASGQGRDQPQHF
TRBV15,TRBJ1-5,CATASLAANQPQHF
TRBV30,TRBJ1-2,CAWSQGPNYGYTF
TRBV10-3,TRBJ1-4,CATGTGNEKLFF
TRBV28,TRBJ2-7,CASSLRLAGVLSYEQYF